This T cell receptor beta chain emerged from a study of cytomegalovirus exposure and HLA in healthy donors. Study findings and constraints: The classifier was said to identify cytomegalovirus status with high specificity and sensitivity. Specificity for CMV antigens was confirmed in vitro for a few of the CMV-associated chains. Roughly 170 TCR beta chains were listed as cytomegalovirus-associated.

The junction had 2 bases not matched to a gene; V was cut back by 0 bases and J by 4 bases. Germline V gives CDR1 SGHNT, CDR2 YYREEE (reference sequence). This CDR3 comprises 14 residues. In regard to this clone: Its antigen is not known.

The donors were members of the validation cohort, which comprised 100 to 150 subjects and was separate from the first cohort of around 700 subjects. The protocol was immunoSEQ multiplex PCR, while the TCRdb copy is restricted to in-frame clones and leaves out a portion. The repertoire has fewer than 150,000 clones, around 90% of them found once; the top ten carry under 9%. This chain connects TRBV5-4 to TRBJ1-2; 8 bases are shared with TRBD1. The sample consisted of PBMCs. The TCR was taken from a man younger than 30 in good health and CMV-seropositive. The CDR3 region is CASSLAGGGYGYTF. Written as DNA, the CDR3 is TGTGCCAGCAGCTTGGCAGGGGGCGGCTATGGCTACACCTTC.